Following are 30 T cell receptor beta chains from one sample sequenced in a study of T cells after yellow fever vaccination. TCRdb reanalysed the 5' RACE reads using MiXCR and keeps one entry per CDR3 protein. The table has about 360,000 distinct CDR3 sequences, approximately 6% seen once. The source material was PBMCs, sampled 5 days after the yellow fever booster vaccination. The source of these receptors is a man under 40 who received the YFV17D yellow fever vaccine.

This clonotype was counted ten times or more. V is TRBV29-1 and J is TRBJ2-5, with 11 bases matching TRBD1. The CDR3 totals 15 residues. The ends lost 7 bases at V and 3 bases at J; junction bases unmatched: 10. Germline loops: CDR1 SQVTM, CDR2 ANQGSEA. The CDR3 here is CSGAVGTGGEETQYF. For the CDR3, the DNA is TGCAGCGGGGCGGTGGGGACAGGGGGGGAAGAGACCCAGTACTTC.

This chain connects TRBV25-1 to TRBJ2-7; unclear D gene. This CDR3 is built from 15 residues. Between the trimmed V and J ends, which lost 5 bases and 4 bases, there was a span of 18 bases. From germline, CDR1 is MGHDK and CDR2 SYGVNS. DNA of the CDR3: TGTGCCAGCAGTAGAGTGAGGTGGGCCTATTACGAGCAGTACTTC. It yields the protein CASSRVRWAYYEQYF.

The CDR3 DNA reads TGTGCCAGCACCCAGACTAGCGAGGCCTACGAGCAGTACTTC. Residues: CASTQTSEAYEQYF. The V call is TRBV25-1, the J call TRBJ2-7, with 8 bases fitting TRBD2. The CDR3 has 14 residues. The V segment lost 7 bases and the J segment 2 bases; nucleotides outside the gene matches: 7. The germline V gene encodes CDR1 MGHDK and CDR2 SYGVNS.

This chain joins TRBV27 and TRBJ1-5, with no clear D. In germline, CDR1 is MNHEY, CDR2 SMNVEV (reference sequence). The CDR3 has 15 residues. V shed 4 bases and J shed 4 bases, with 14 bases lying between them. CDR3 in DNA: TGTGCCAGCAGTTCGTTCCGGGGTACAAATCAGCCCCAGCATTTT. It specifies CASSSFRGTNQPQHF.

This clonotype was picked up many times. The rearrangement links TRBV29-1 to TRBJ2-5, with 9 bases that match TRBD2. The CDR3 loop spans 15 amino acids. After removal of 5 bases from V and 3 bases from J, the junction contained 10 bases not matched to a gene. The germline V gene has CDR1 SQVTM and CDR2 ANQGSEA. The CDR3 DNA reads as TGCAGCGTTCGACCAAGACTAGCGGAGGAAGAGACCCAGTACTTC. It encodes CSVRPRLAEEETQYF.

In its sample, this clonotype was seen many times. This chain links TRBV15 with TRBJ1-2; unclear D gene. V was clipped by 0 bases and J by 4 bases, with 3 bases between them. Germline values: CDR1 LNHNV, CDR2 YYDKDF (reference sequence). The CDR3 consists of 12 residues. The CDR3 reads CATSRDSYGYTF. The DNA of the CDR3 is TGTGCCACCAGCAGAGACAGCTATGGCTACACCTTC.

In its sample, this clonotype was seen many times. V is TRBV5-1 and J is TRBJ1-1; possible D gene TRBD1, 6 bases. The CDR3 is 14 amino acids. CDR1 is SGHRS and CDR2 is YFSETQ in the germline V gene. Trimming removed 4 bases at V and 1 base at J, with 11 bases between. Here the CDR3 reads CASSIQGENTEAFF. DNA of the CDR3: TGCGCCAGCAGCATACAGGGCGAGAACACTGAAGCTTTCTTT. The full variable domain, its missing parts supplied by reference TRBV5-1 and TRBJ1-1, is KAGVTQTPRYLIKTRGQQVTLSCSPISGHRSVSWYQQTPGQGLQFLFEYFSETQRNKGNFPGRFSGRQFSNSRSEMNVSTLELGDSALYLCASSIQGENTEAFFGQGTRLTVV.

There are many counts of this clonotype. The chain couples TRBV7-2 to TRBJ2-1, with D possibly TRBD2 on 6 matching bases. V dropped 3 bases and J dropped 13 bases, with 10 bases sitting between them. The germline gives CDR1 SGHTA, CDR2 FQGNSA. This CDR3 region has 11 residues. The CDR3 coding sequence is TGTGCCAGCAGCTTCGGGACTGGACAGTTCTTC. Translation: CASSFGTGQFF.

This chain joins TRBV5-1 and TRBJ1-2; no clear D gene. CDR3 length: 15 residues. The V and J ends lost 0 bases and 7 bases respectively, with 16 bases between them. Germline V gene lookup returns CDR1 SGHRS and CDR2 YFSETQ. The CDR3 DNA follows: TGCGCCAGCAGCTTGGCAGGACGGCTTTCTAGTGGCTACACCTTC. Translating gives CASSLAGRLSSGYTF.

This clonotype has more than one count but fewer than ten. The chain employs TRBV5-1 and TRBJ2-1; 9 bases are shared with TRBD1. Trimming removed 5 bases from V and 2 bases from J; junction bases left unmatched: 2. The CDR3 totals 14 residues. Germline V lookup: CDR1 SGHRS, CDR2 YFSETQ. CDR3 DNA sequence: TGCGCCAGCAGGGGACAGGGCCCCTACAATGAGCAGTTCTTC. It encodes CASRGQGPYNEQFF. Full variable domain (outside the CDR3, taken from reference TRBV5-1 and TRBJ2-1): KAGVTQTPRYLIKTRGQQVTLSCSPISGHRSVSWYQQTPGQGLQFLFEYFSETQRNKGNFPGRFSGRQFSNSRSEMNVSTLELGDSALYLCASRGQGPYNEQFFGPGTRLTVL.

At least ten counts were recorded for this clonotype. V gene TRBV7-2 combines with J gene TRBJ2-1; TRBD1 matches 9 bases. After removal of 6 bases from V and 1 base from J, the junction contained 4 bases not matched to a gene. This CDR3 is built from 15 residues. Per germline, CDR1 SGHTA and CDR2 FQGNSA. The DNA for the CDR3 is TGTGCCAGCAGTACCGGGACAGGGTCCTACAATGAGCAGTTCTTC. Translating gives CASSTGTGSYNEQFF.

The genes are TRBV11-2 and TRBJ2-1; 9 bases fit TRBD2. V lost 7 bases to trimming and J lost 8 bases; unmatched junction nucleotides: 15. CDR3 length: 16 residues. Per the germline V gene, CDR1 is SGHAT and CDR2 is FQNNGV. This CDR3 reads CASTRGQGGRAHEQFF. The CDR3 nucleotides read TGTGCCAGCACCCGAGGGCAAGGCGGGAGGGCCCATGAGCAGTTCTTC.

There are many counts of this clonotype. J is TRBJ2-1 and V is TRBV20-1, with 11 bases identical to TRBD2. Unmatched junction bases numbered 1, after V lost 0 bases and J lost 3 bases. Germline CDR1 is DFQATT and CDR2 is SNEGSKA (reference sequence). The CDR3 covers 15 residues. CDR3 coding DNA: TGCAGTGCTAGAGAACTAGCGGGGGTCTACAATGAGCAGTTCTTC. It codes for CSARELAGVYNEQFF.

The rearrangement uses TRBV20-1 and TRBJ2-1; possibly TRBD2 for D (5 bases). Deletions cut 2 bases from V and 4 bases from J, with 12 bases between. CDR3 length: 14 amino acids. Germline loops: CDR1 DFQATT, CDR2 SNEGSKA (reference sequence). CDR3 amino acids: CSARHLAEYNEQFF. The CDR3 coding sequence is TGCAGTGCTAGACATCTAGCAGAATACAATGAGCAGTTCTTC.

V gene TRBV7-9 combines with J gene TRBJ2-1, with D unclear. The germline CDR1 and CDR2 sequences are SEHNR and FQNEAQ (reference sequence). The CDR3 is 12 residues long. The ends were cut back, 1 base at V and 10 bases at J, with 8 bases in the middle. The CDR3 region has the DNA TGTGCCAGCAGCTTAGTGTTGTCCGAGCAGTTCTTC. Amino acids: CASSLVLSEQFF.

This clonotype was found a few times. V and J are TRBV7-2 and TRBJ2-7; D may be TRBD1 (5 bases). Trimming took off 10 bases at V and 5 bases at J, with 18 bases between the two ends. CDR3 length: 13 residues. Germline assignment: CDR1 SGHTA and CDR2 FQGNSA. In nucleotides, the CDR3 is TGTGCCATTTCCTCCCCAGGGTACCACGAGCAGTACTTC. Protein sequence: CAISSPGYHEQYF.

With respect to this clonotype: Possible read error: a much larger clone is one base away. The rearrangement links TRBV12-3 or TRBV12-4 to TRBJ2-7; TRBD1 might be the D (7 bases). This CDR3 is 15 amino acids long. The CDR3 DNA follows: TGTGCCAGCACCTCAGCCCCAGGGGGGATCAACGAGCGGTACTTC. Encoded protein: CASTSAPGGINERYF.

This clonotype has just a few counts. DNA for the CDR3: TGTGCCAGCAGCCCCCTGGGCGGACTTTACTACGAGCAGTACTTC. Encoded protein: CASSPLGGLYYEQYF. This rearrangement joins TRBV7-9 to TRBJ2-7, with D perhaps TRBD2 (5 bases). CDR3 length: 15 amino acids. Germline CDR1 is SEHNR and CDR2 is FQNEAQ (reference sequence). Between the trimmed V and J ends, which lost 5 bases and 3 bases, there was a span of 17 bases.

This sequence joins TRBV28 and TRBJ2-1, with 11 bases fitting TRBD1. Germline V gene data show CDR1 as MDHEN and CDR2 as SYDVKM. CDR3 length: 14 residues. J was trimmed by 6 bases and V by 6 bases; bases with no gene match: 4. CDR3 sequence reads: CASRGQGGGNEQFF. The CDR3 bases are TGTGCCAGCAGGGGACAGGGGGGAGGCAATGAGCAGTTCTTC.

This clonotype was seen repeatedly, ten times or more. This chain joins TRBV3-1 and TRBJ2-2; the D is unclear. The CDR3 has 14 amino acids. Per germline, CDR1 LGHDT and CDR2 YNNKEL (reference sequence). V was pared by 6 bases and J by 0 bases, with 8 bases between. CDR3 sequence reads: CASRERPNTGELFF. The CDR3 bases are TGTGCCAGCAGGGAGCGACCGAACACCGGGGAGCTGTTTTTT.

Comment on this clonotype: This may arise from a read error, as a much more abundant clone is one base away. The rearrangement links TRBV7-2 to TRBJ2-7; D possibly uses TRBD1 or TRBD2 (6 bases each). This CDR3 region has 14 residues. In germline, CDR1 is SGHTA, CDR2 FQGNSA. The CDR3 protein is CASSPDGGPYGQYF. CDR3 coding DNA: TGTGCCAGCAGCCCAGATGGGGGGCCCTACGGGCAGTACTTC.

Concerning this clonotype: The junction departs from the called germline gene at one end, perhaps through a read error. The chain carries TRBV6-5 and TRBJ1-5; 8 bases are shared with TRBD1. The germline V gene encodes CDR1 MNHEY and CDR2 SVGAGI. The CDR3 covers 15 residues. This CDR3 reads CASGYSWTGNQPQHF. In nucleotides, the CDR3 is TGTGCCAGCGGTTACTCCTGGACAGGGAATCAGCCCCAGCATTTT.

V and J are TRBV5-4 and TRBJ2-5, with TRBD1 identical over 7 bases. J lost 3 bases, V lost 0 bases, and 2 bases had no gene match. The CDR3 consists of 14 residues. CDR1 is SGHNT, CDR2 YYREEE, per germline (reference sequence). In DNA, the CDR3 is TGTGCCAGCAGCTTGGCGCAGGGGGAAGAGACCCAGTACTTC. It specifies CASSLAQGEETQYF.

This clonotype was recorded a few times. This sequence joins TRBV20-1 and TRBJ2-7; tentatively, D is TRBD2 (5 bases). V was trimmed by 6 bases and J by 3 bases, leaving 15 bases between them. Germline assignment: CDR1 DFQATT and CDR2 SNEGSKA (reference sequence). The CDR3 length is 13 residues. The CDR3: CSASGWESYEQYF. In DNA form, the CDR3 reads TGCAGTGCCAGCGGCTGGGAGAGCTACGAGCAGTACTTC.

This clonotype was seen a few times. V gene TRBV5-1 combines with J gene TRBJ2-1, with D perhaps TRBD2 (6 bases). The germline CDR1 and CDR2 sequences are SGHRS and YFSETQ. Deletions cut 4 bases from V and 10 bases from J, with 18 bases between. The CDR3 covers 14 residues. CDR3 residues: CASSVGTQNTEQFF. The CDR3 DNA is TGCGCCAGCAGCGTCGGGACTCAAAACACAGAGCAGTTCTTC. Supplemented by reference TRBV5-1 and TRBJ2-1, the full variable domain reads KAGVTQTPRYLIKTRGQQVTLSCSPISGHRSVSWYQQTPGQGLQFLFEYFSETQRNKGNFPGRFSGRQFSNSRSEMNVSTLELGDSALYLCASSVGTQNTEQFFGPGTRLTVL.

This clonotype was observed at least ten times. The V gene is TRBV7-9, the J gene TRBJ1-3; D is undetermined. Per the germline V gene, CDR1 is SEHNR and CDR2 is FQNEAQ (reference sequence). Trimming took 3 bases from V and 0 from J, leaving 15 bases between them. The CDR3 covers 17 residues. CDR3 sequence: CASSFTGFNRSGNTIYF. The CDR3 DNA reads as TGTGCCAGCAGCTTTACGGGGTTTAATCGCTCTGGAAACACCATATATTTT.

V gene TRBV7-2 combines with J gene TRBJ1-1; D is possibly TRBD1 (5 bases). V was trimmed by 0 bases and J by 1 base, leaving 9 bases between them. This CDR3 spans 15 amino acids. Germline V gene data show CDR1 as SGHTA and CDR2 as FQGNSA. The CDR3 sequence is CASSLAAQGNTEAFF. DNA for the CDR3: TGTGCCAGCAGCTTAGCTGCCCAGGGGAACACTGAAGCTTTCTTT.

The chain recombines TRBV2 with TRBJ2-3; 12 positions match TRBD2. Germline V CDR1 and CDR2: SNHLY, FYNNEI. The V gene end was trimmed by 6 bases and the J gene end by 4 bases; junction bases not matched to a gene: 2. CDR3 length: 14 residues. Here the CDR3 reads CASRLAGGSDTQYF. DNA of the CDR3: TGTGCCAGCAGGCTAGCGGGAGGGTCAGATACGCAGTATTTT.

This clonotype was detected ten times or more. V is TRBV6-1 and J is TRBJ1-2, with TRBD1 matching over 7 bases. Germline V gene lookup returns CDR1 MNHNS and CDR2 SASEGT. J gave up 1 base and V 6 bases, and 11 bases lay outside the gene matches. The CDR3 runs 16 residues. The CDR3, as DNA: TGTGCCAGCAGCATCACACAGGGGAGCGGTAACTATGGCTACACCTTC. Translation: CASSITQGSGNYGYTF.

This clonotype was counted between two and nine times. This CDR3 is CASTSRVTDTQYF. The DNA of the CDR3 is TGTGCCAGCACAAGCAGGGTTACAGATACGCAGTATTTT. This chain connects TRBV6-1 to TRBJ2-3, with D perhaps TRBD1 (5 bases). Per the germline V gene, CDR1 is MNHNS and CDR2 is SASEGT. The CDR3 runs 13 residues. Trimming removed 7 bases at V and 3 bases at J, with 11 bases between.